This TCR beta chain was recorded in a study of T cell responses to AZD1222 COVID-19 vaccine. The method was immunoSEQ multiplex PCR; TCRdb's version includes in-frame clones alone and lacks a portion of them. This sample carries about 46,000 clones, approximately 90% of them seen once, and the ten largest clones take around 1.1%. The CDR3 loop spans 17 amino acids. Germline V gives CDR1 SGHTA, CDR2 FQGNSA. V was clipped by 1 base and J by 4 bases; unmatched bases: 11. Study outcomes and limitations: At baseline, just 5 or 6 AZD1222 recipients tested seropositive. In the spike-specific TCR repertoire, nearly half reportedly target unmutated variant regions.

Worth noting for this clone: What it recognizes is unknown.

The sequencing here drew on peripheral blood, taken 28 days after the second AZD1222 dose. The chain recombines TRBV7-2 with TRBJ2-3, with 7 bases lining up with TRBD2. The sequence was obtained from an adult who received the AZD1222 COVID-19 vaccine. In DNA form, the CDR3 reads TGTGCCAGCAGCTTAGGGGCCGCGGGAGCTCCCGCAGATACGCAGTATTTT. It translates to CASSLGAAGAPADTQYF. Variable domain in full (rest from reference TRBV7-2 and TRBJ2-3): GAGVSQSPSNKVTEKGKDVELRCDPISGHTALYWYRQSLGQGLEFLIYFQGNSAPDKSGLPSDRFSAERTGGSVSTLTIQRTQQEDSAVYLCASSLGAAGAPADTQYFGPGTRLTVL.